The following is a T cell receptor (beta chain) sequence with its context. Its antigen is not identified. The sample is drawn from a study of OX40 agonist ivuxolimab in advanced cancers. Study as a whole: Partial responses were seen in three patients, one with hepatocellular carcinoma and two with cutaneous melanoma. Study findings and constraints: With doses of 0.1 to 3.0 mg/kg, CD4+ and CD8+ blood T cells had undergone clonal expansion by week 6.

V was shortened by 6 bases and J by 9 bases, with 9 bases between the two germline ends. The germline V gene has CDR1 WSHSY and CDR2 SAAADI. The CDR3 contains 11 residues. Libraries were prepared by immunoSEQ multiplex PCR; TCRdb keeps only in-frame clonotypes and omits some of them. This table holds approximately 64,000 clones, 75% to 85% found once. This chain joins TRBV10-2 and TRBJ2-1; D is undetermined. This specimen was CD4+ or CD8+ T cells sorted from blood, taken in a trial of the OX40 agonist ivuxolimab. The origin of this receptor is an adult with an advanced solid tumor such as melanoma, head and neck, liver or kidney cancer. The CDR3 region has the DNA TGCGCCAGCAGCCCCCCGGGTGAGCAGTTCTTC. It is translated as CASSPPGEQFF.